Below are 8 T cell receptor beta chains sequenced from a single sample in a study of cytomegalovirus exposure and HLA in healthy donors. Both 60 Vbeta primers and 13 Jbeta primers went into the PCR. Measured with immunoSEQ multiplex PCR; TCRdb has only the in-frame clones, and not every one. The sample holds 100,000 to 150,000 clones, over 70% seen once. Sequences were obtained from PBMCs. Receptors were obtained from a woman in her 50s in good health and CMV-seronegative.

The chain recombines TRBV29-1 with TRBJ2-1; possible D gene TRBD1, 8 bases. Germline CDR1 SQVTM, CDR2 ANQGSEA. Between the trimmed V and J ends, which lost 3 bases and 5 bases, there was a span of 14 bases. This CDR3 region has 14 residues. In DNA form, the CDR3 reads TGCAGCGTTGACCGGACAGGGACTAACAATGAGCAGTTCTTC. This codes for CSVDRTGTNNEQFF.

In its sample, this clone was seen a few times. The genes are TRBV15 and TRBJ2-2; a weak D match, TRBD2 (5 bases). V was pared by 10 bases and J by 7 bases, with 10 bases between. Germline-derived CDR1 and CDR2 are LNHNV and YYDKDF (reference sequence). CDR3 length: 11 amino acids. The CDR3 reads CAISSGGELFF. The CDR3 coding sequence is TGTGCCATCTCGAGCGGCGGGGAGCTGTTTTTT.

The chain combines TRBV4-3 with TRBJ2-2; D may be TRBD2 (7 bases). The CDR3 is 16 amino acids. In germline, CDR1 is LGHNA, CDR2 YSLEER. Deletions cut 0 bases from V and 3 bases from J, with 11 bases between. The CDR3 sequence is CASSQDRGADTGELFF. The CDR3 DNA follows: TGCGCCAGCAGCCAAGATCGGGGGGCGGACACCGGGGAGCTGTTTTTT.

The CDR3 bases are TGTGCCAGTAGTATTCTTCAGGTCCCAGGGCAGTTCTTC. Its protein is CASSILQVPGQFF. The J gene is TRBJ2-1, the V gene TRBV19; no definite D call. V dropped 3 bases and J dropped 12 bases, with 15 bases sitting between them. Germline CDR1 is LNHDA and CDR2 is SQIVND (reference sequence). This CDR3 is 13 amino acids long.

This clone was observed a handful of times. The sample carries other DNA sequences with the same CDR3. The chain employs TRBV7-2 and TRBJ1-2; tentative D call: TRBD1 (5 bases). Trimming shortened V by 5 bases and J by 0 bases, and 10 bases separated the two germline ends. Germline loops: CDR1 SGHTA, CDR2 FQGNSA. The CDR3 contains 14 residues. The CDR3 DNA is TGTGCCAGCAGCCCGGGGGGGACTAACTATGGCTACACCTTC. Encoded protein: CASSPGGTNYGYTF.

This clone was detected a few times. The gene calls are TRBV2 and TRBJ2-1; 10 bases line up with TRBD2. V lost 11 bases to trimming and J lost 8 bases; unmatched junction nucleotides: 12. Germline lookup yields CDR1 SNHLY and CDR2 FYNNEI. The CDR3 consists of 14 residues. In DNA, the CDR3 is TGTGCCGGGTCTAGCGGGAGACATATCGATGAGCAGTTCTTC. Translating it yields CAGSSGRHIDEQFF.

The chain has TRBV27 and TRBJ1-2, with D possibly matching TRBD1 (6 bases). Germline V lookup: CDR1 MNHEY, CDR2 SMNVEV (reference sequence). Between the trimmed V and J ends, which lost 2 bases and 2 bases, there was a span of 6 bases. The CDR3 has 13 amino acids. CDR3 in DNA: TGTGCCAGCAGTTTAGGACAGAACTATGGCTACACCTTC. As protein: CASSLGQNYGYTF.

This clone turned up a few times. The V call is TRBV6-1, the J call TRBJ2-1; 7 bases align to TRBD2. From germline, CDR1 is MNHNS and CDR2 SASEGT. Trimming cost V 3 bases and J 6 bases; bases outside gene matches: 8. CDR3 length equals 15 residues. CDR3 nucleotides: TGTGCCAGCAGTGAGAGTCAGGGAGGGTTCAATGAGCAGTTCTTC. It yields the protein CASSESQGGFNEQFF.